The clone carrying this TCR beta chain was found many times. The sample originates from a study of regulatory T cells in long-lasting Graves disease. The time point here: newly diagnosed GD, antithyroid drugs for less than 3 months. Extracted PBMC RNA gave rise to the TCR library. Germline values: CDR1 SGHAT, CDR2 FQNNGV. Trimming took 1 base from V and 10 from J, leaving 13 bases between them. The CDR3 extends over 13 amino acids. Libraries of TCR beta came from iRepertoire HTBI primers plus Arm-PCR of CDR3 regions. TCRdb re-derived calls from the multiplex PCR reads in MiXCR, one entry per CDR3 protein. The repertoire holds about 500,000 distinct CDR3 sequences, with approximately 12% as singletons. These same records also appear under a second study, on T cells in Graves' hyperthyroidism and ophthalmopathy. From that study: Stability of Graves' hyperthyroidism was defined as absent ophthalmopathy progression within 18 months.

The source of this sequence is a woman in her 30s with Graves disease. Specimen: peripheral blood mononuclear cells (PBMCs), collected at new diagnosis, from a patient treated with antithyroid drugs. The chain couples TRBV11-2 to TRBJ1-1; a weak D match, TRBD1 (6 bases). CDR3 sequence (DNA): TGTGCCAGCAGCTTAGGAACAGGGTCTAGAGCTTTCTTT. It codes for CASSLGTGSRAFF.